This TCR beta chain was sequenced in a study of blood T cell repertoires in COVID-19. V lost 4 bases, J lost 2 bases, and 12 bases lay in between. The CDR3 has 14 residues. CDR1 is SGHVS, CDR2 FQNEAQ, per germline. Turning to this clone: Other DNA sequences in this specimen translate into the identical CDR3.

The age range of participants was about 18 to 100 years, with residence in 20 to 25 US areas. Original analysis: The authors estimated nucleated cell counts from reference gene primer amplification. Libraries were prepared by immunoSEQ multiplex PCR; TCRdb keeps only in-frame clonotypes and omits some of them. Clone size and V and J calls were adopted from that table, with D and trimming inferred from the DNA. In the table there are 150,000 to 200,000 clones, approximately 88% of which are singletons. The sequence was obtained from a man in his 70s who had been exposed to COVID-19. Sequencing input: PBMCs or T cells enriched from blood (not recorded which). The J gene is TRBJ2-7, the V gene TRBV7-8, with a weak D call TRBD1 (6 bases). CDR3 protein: CASSSRQVAYEQYF. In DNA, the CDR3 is TGTGCCAGCAGCTCGAGACAGGTTGCCTACGAGCAGTACTTC.